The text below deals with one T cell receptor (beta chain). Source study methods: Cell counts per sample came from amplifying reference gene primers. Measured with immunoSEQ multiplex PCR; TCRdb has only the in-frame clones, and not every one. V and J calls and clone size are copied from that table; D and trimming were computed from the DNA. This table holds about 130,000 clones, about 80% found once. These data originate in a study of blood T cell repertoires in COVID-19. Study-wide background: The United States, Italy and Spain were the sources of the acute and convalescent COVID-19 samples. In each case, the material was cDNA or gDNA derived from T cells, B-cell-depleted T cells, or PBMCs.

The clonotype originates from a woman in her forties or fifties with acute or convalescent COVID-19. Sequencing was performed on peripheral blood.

As DNA, the CDR3 is TGTGCCAGCCTTAGCGGGAGCGGGTACAATGAGCAGTTCTTC. This encodes CASLSGSGYNEQFF. J is TRBJ2-1 and V is TRBV27, with 9 bases matching TRBD2. V lost 8 bases and J lost 4; bases outside the gene matches: 6. Germline V lookup: CDR1 MNHEY, CDR2 SMNVEV (reference sequence). The CDR3 runs 14 residues.